The subject of this entry is one T cell receptor beta chain. This record belongs to a study of blood T cell repertoires in COVID-19. Study summary: PBMCs, B-cell-depleted T cells, or T cells were the source of the cDNA or gDNA that made up the material.

This CDR3 comprises 14 residues. CDR1 and CDR2 from the germline V gene are MNHEY and SVGAGI. The V segment lost 2 bases and the J segment 5 bases; nucleotides outside the gene matches: 2. Under the authors' procedure: Scientists estimated how many nucleated cells there were by amplifying reference gene primers. Only in-frame clones appear in the TCRdb table, and some are missing; sequencing was by immunoSEQ multiplex PCR. From that table come the V and J calls and clone size; the DNA was used to work out D and trimming. The table lists under 60,000 clones, about four fifths of them singletons. The rearrangement joins TRBV6-5 to TRBJ2-2; TRBD1 agrees at 7 bases. This receptor was obtained from a human donor in a cohort sampled during active COVID-19. Sequencing was done on a sample of peripheral blood. As DNA, the CDR3 is TGTGCCAGCAGTTACCCGGACAGGACCGGGGAGCTGTTTTTT. Its protein product is CASSYPDRTGELFF.